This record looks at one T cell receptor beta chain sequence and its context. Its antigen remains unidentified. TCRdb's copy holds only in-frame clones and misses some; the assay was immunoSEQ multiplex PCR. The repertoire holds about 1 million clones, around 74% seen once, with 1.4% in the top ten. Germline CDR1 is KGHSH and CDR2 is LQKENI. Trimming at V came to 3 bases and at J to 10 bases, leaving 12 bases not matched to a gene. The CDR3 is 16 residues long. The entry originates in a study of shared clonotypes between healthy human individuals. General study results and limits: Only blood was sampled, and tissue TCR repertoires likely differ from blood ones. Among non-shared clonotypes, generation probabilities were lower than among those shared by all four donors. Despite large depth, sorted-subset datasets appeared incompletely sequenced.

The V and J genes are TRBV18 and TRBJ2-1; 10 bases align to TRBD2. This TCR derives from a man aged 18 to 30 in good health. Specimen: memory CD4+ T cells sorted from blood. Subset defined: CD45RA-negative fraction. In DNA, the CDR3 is TGTGCCAGCTCACCCCGAGCGGGGGGGCCTGAGACGGAGCAGTTCTTC. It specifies CASSPRAGGPETEQFF.